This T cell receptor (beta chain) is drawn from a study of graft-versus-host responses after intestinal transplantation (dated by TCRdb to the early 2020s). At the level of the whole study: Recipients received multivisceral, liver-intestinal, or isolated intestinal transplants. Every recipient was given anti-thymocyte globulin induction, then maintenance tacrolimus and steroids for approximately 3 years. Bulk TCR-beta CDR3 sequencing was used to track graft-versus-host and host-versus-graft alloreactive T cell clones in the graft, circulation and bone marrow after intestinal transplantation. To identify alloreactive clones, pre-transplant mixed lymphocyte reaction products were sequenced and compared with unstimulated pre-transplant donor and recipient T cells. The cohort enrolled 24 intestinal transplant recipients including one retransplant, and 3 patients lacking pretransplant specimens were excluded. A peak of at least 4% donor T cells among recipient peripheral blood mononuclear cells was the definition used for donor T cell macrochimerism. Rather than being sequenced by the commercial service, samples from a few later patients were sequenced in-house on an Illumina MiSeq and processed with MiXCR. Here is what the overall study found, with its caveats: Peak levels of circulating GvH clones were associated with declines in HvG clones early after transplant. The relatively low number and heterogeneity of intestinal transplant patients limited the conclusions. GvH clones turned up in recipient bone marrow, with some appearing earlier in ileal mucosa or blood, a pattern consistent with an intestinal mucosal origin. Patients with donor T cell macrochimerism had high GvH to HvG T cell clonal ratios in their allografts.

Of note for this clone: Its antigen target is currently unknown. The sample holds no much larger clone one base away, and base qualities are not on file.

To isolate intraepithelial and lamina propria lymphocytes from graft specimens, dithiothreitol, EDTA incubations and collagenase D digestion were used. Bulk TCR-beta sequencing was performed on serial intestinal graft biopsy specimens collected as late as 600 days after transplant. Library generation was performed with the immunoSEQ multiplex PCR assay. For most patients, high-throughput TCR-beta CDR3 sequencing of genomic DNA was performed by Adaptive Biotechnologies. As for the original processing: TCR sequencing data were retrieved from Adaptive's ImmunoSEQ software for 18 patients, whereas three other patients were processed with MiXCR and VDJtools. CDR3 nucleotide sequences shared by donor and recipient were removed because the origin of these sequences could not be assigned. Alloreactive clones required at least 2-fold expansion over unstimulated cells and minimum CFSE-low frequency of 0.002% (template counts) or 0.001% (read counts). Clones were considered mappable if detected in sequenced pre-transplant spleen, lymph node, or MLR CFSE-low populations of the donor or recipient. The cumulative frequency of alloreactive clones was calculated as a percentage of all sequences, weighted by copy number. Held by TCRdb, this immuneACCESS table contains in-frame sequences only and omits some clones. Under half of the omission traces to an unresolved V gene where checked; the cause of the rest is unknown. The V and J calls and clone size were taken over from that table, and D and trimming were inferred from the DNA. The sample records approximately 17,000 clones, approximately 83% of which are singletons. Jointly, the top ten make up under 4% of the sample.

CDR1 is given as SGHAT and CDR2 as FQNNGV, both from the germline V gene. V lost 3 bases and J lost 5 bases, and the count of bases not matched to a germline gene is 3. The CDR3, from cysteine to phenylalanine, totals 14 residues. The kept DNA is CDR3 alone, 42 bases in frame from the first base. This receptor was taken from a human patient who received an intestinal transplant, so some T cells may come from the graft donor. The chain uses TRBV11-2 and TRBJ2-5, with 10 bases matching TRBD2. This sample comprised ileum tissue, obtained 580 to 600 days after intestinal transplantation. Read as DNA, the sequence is TGTGCCAGCAGCTTCGGGACTAGCGCGGAGACCCAGTACTTC. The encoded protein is CASSFGTSAETQYF.